This T cell receptor (beta chain) was identified during a study of T cell responses to AZD1222 COVID-19 vaccine. The study's findings and limits: Unmutated regions of variants are reportedly targeted by nearly half of spike-specific TCRs.

The CDR3 totals 18 residues. V lost 3 bases and J lost 1; bases outside the gene matches: 11. Germline V CDR1 and CDR2: SGHNT, YYREEE (reference sequence). The table came from immunoSEQ multiplex PCR; TCRdb's copy has only in-frame clones and leaves some out. The table lists about 100,000 clones, 70% to 90% of them singletons. This clone was counted only a few times. Its specificity is not known. V usage is TRBV5-4 and J usage is TRBJ2-2; 8 positions agree with TRBD2. The sample consisted of peripheral blood, taken on day 0 of AZD1222 vaccination. The clonotype comes from an adult in good health. CDR3 nucleotides: TGTGCCAGCAGCTCCCCCTCCCGGGGGGGGATGAACACCGGGGAGCTGTTTTTT. It translates to CASSSPSRGGMNTGELFF.